This record looks at one T cell receptor beta chain sequence and its context. This record belongs to a study of T cell changes during pregnancy in multiple sclerosis. The CDR3 is 15 residues long. Germline lookup yields CDR1 KGHSH and CDR2 LQKENI. The V gene end was trimmed by 2 bases and the J gene end by 1 base; junction bases not matched to a gene: 2. The table came from immunoSEQ multiplex PCR; TCRdb's copy has only in-frame clones and leaves some out. The sample lists about 56,000 clones; about nine tenths were seen once. The origin of this receptor is a female donor in good health, enrolled as a control in a pregnancy study. The sequencing used peripheral blood, collected in the first trimester of pregnancy. The chain is built from TRBV18 and TRBJ2-7; 10 bases fit TRBD1. The CDR3 nucleotides read TGTGCCAGCTCACCATGGACAGGGGGGTCCTACGAGCAGTACTTC. Amino acids: CASSPWTGGSYEQYF.